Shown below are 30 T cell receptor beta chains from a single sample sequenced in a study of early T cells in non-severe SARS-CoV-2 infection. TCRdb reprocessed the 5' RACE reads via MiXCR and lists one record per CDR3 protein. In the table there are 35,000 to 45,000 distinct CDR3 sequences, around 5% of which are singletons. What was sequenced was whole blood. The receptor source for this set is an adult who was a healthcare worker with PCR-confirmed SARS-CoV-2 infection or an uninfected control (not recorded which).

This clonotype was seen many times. For the CDR3, the DNA is TGTGCCACCTCCCAGGGAGACTACGAGCAGTACTTC. This encodes CATSQGDYEQYF. The chain couples TRBV19 to TRBJ2-7; the D gene could be TRBD1 or TRBD2 (5 bases each). This CDR3 has 12 residues. Looked up from germline, CDR1 is LNHDA and CDR2 is SQIVND (reference sequence). Trimming took 10 bases from V and 3 from J, leaving 13 bases between them.

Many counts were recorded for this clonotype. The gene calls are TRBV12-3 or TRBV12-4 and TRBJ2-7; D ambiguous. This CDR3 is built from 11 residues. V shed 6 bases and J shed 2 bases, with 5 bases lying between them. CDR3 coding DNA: TGTGCCAGCAGCTTGACCTACGAGCAGTACTTC. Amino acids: CASSLTYEQYF.

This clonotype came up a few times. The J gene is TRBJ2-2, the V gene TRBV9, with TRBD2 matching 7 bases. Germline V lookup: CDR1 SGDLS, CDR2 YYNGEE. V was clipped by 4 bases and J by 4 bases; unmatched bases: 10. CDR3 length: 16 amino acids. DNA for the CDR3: TGTGCCAGCAGCTCTAGCGGCGGTGGGTTCACCGGGGAGCTGTTTTTT. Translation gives CASSSSGGGFTGELFF.

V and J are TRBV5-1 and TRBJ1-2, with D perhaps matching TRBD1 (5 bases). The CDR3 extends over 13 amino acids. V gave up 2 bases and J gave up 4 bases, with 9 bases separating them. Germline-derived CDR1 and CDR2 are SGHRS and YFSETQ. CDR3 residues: CASSFGGIYGYTF. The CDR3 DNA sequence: TGCGCCAGCAGCTTCGGGGGAATCTATGGCTACACCTTC. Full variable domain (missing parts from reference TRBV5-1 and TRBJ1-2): KAGVTQTPRYLIKTRGQQVTLSCSPISGHRSVSWYQQTPGQGLQFLFEYFSETQRNKGNFPGRFSGRQFSNSRSEMNVSTLELGDSALYLCASSFGGIYGYTFGSGTRLTVV.

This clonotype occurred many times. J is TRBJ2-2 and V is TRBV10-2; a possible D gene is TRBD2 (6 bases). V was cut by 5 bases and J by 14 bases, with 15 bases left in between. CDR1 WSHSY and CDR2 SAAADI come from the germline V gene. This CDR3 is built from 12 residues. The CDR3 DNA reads TGCGCCAGCAGTCCAACCGGGACTCTTCTGTTTTTT. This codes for CASSPTGTLLFF.

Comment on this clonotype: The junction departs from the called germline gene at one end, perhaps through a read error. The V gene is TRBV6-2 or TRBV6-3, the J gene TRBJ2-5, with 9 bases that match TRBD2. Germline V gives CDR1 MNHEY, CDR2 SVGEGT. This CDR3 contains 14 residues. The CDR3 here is CASSYSGTSNRGDF. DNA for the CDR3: TGTGCCAGCAGTTACTCCGGGACTAGCAACCGGGGAGACTTC.

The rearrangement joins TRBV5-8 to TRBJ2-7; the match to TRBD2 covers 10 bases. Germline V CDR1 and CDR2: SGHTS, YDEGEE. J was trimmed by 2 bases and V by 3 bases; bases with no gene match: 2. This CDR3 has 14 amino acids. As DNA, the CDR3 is TGTGCCAGCAGCTCTAGCGGGGGCCCCTACGAGCAGTACTTC. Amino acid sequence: CASSSSGGPYEQYF. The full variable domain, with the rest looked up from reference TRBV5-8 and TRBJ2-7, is EAGVTQSPTHLIKTRGQQATLRCSPISGHTSVYWYQQALGLGLQFLLWYDEGEERNRGNFPPRFSGRQFPNYSSELNVNALELEDSALYLCASSSSGGPYEQYFGPGTRLTVT.

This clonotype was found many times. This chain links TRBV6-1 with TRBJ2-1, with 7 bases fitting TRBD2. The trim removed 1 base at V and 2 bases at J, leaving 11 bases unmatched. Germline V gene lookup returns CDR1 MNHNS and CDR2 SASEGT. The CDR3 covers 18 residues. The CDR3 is CASSEDGLAAYPYNEQFF. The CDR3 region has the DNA TGTGCCAGCAGTGAAGACGGGCTAGCGGCTTACCCCTACAATGAGCAGTTCTTC.

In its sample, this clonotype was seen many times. CDR3 loop: CASSVDVAAPLTEAFF. Here the CDR3 DNA reads TGTGCCAGCAGCGTAGACGTGGCGGCCCCGTTGACTGAAGCTTTCTTT. The chain recombines TRBV9 with TRBJ1-1; D is unresolved. The germline V gene encodes CDR1 SGDLS and CDR2 YYNGEE. V shed 0 bases and J shed 5 bases, with 17 bases lying between them. The length of the CDR3 is 16 residues.

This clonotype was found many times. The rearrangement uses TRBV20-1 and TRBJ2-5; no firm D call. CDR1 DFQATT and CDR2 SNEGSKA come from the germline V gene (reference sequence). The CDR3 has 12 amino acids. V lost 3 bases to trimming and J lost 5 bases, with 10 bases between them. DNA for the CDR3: TGCAGTGCTAGGGTGCGGCTGGAGACCCAGTACTTC. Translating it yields CSARVRLETQYF.

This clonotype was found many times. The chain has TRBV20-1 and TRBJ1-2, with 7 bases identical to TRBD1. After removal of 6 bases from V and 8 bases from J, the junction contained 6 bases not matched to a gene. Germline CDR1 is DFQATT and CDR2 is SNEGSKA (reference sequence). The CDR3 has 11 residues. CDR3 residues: CSAKQGLGYTF. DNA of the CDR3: TGCAGTGCAAAACAGGGGTTGGGCTACACCTTC.

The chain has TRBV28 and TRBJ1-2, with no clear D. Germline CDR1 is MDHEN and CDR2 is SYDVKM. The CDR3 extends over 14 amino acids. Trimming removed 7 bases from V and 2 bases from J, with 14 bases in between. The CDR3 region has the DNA TGTGCCAGCATTGCCGTCGGTCGGAACTATGGCTACACCTTC. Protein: CASIAVGRNYGYTF.

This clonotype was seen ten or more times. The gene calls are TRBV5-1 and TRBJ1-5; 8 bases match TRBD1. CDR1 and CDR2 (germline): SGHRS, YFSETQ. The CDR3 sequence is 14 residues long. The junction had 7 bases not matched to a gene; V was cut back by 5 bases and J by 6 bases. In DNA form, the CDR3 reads TGCGCCAGCAGTGTGACAGGGGAAGGTCAGCCCCAGCATTTT. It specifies CASSVTGEGQPQHF.

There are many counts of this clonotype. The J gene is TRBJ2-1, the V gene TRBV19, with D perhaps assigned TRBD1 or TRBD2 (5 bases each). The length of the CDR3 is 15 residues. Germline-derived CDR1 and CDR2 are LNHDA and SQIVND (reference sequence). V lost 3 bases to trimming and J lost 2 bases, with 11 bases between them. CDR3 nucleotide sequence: TGTGCCAGTAGTATGGGGCGGGCGCCCTACAATGAGCAGTTCTTC. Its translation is CASSMGRAPYNEQFF.

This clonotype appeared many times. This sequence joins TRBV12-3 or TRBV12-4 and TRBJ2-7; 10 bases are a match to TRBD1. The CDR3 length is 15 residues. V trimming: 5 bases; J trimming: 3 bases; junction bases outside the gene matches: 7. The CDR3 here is CASSVDRGQVYEQYF. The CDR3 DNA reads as TGTGCCAGCAGTGTTGACAGGGGGCAAGTCTACGAGCAGTACTTC.

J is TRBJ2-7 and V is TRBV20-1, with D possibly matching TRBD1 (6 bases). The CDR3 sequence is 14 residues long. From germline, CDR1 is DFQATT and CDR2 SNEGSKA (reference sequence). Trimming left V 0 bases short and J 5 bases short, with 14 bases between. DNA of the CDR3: TGCAGTGCTAGAGATTCCAGGGGAAGGAACGAGCAGTACTTC. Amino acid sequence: CSARDSRGRNEQYF.

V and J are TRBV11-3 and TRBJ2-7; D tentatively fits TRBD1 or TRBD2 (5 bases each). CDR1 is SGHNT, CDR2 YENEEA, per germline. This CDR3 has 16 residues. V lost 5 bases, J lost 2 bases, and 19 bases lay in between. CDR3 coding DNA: TGTGCCAGCAGCCTACGGGGCAGCCCCGCACCCTACGAGCAGTACTTC. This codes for CASSLRGSPAPYEQYF.

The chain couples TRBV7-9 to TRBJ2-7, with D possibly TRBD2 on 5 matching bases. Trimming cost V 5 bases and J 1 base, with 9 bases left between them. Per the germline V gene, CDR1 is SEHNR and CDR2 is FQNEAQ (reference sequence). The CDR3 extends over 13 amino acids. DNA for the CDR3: TGTGCCAGCAGCCCTCCGGGGTCCTACGAGCAGTACTTC. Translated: CASSPPGSYEQYF.

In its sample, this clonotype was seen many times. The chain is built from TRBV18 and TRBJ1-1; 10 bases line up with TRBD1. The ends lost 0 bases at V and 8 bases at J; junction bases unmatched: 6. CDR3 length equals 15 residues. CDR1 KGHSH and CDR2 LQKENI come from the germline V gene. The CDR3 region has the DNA TGTGCCAGCTCACCACCGGGACAGGGGAACGGGGAAGCTTTCTTT. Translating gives CASSPPGQGNGEAFF.

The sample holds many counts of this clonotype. In DNA form, the CDR3 reads TGTGCCAGCAGCGTCCGGGACAATCATAATTCACCCCTCCACTTT. It translates to CASSVRDNHNSPLHF. The rearrangement joins TRBV9 to TRBJ1-6, with D possibly being TRBD1 (6 bases). CDR1 SGDLS and CDR2 YYNGEE come from the germline V gene. V lost 2 bases and J 5 bases, leaving 11 bases between the germline ends. The length of the CDR3 is 15 residues.

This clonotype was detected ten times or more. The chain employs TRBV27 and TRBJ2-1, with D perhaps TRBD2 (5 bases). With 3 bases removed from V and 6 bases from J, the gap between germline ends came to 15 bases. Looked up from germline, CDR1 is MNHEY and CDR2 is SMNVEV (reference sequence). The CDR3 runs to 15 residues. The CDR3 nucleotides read TGTGCCAGCAGTTTCCTGGGCACGGGATCCAATGAGCAGTTCTTC. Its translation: CASSFLGTGSNEQFF.

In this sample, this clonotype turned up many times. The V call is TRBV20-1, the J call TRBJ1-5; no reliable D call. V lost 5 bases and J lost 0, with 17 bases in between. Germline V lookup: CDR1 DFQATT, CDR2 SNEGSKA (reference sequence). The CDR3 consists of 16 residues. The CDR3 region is CSAGRRERNSNQPQHF. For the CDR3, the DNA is TGCAGTGCTGGGAGGAGGGAAAGAAATAGCAATCAGCCCCAGCATTTT.

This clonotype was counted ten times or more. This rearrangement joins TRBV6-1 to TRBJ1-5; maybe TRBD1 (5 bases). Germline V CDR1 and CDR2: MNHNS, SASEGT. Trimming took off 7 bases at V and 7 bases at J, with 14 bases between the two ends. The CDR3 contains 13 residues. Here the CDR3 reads CASTGSPGQPQHF. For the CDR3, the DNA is TGTGCCAGCACGGGCAGCCCAGGGCAGCCCCAGCATTTT.

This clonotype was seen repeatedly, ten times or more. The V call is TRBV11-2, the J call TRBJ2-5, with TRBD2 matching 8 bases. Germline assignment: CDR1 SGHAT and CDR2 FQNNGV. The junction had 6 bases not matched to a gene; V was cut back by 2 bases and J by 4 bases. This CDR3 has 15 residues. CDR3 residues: CASSLMTSDGETQYF. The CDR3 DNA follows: TGTGCCAGCAGCTTAATGACTAGCGACGGAGAGACCCAGTACTTC.

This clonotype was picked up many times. The CDR3 DNA is TGTGCCAGCGGAACAGGGACCAACAATGAGCAGTTCTTC. Translating gives CASGTGTNNEQFF. The chain joins TRBV21-1 to TRBJ2-1; TRBD1, the D gene given by the table, was not confirmed from the DNA. TRBV21-1 is flagged as a pseudogene. This CDR3 region has 13 residues.

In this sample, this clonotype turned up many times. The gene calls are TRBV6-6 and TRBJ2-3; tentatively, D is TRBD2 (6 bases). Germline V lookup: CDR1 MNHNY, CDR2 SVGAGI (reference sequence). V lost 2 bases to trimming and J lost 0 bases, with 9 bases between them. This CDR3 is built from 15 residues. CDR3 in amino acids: CASSYGGLSTDTQYF. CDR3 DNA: TGTGCCAGCAGTTACGGCGGACTAAGCACAGATACGCAGTATTTT.

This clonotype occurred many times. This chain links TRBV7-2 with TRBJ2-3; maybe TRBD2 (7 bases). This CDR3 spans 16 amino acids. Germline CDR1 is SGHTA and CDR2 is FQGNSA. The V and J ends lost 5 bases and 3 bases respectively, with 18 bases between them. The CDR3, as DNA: TGTGCCAGCAGCCGATCCTGGAGGGGGGGTACAGATACGCAGTATTTT. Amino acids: CASSRSWRGGTDTQYF.

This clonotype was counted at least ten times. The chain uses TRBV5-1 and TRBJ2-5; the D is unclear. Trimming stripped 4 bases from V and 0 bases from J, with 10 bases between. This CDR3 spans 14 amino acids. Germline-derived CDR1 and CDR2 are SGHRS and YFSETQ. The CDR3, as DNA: TGCGCCAGCAGCCTACAGAATGACCAAGAGACCCAGTACTTC. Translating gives CASSLQNDQETQYF.

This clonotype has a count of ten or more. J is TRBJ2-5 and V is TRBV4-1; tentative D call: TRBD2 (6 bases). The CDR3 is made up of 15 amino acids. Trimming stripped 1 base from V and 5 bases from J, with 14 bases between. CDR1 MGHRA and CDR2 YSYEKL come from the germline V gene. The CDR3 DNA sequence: TGCGCCAGCAGCCAAGCAACAGGTCGGGGGGAGACCCAGTACTTC. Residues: CASSQATGRGETQYF.

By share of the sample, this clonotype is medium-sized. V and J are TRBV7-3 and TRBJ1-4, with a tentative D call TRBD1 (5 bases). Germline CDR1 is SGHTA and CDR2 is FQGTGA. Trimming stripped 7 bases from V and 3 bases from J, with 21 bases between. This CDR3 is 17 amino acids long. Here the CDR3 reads CASTKDTRLGANEKLFF. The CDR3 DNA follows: TGTGCCAGCACCAAGGACACCAGGTTAGGGGCTAATGAAAAACTGTTTTTT.